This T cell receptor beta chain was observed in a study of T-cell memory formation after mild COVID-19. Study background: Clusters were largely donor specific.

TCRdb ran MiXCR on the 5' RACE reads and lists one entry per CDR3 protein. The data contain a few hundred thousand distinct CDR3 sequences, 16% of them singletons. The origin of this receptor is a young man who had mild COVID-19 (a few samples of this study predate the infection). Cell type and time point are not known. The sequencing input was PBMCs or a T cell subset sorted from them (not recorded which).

The CDR3 loop reads CATSVSETQYF. The CDR3 nucleotides read TGTGCCACCAGTGTATCCGAGACCCAGTACTTC. The J gene is TRBJ2-5, the V gene TRBV24-1; no clear D. Trimming cost V 5 bases and J 5 bases, with 5 bases left between them. There are 11 residues in the CDR3. Per germline, CDR1 KGHDR and CDR2 SFDVKD.